These 21 T cell receptor beta chains came from one sample sequenced in a study of STAT5B mutations in CD4+ large granular lymphocyte leukemia. The table came from immunoSEQ multiplex PCR; TCRdb's copy has only in-frame clones and leaves some out. The data contain around 47,000 clones, about 80% of them seen just once; the ten biggest clones take up about 0.33%. The material sequenced was CD4+ T cells from blood buffy coats. The receptor source for this set is a human donor in good health.

This rearrangement joins TRBV6-5 to TRBJ2-7; 7 bases map to TRBD1. CDR1 and CDR2 from the germline V gene are MNHEY and SVGAGI. This CDR3 contains 15 residues. V lost 2 bases to trimming and J lost 7 bases; unmatched junction nucleotides: 11. In nucleotides, the CDR3 is TGTGCCAGCAGTTACGGTACGGTGACAGGGAGTGAGCAGTACTTC. Its protein is CASSYGTVTGSEQYF.

This chain joins TRBV5-1 and TRBJ2-2; D ambiguous. Per the germline V gene, CDR1 is SGHRS and CDR2 is YFSETQ. The ends were cut back, 2 bases at V and 1 base at J, with 6 bases in the middle. The CDR3 has 14 amino acids. The CDR3 here is CASSFTQNTGELFF. The CDR3 DNA follows: TGCGCCAGCAGCTTTACGCAGAACACCGGGGAGCTGTTTTTT.

The V and J genes are TRBV2 and TRBJ2-3; D is unresolved. The germline CDR1 and CDR2 sequences are SNHLY and FYNNEI. The CDR3 runs 14 residues. Trimming cost V 6 bases and J 4 bases, with 14 bases left between them. This chain's CDR3 is CASRDRSGADTQYF. CDR3 sequence (DNA): TGTGCCAGCAGAGATCGATCAGGCGCAGATACGCAGTATTTT.

The chain joins TRBV18 to TRBJ2-2, with D possibly TRBD1 on 5 matching bases. The length of the CDR3 is 14 residues. The germline gives CDR1 KGHSH, CDR2 LQKENI. The ends were cut back, 2 bases at V and 6 bases at J, with 10 bases in the middle. As DNA, the CDR3 is TGTGCCAGCTCACCAAACAGGAAATCCGGGGAGCTGTTTTTT. Encoded protein: CASSPNRKSGELFF.

The rearrangement links TRBV11-3 to TRBJ2-7, with 7 bases fitting TRBD1. J gave up 3 bases and V 5 bases, and 10 bases lay outside the gene matches. The CDR3 runs to 15 residues. The germline V gene has CDR1 SGHNT and CDR2 YENEEA. CDR3 sequence: CASSPRTGEGYEQYF. Here the CDR3 DNA reads TGTGCCAGCAGCCCGCGGACAGGAGAGGGCTACGAGCAGTACTTC. Supplemented by reference TRBV11-3 and TRBJ2-7, the full variable domain reads EAGVVQSPRYKIIEKKQPVAFWCNPISGHNTLYWYLQNLGQGPELLIRYENEEAVDDSQLPKDRFSAERLKGVDSTLKIQPAELGDSAVYLCASSPRTGEGYEQYFGPGTRLTVT.

This rearrangement joins TRBV6-5 to TRBJ2-3, with D uncertain. Germline loops: CDR1 MNHEY, CDR2 SVGAGI. The CDR3 is made up of 14 amino acids. V dropped 6 bases and J dropped 1 base, with 11 bases sitting between them. CDR3 loop: CASSFDWGTDTQYF. CDR3 DNA sequence: TGTGCCAGCAGCTTCGACTGGGGCACAGATACGCAGTATTTT.

This chain connects TRBV21-1 to TRBJ2-7; TRBD2, the table's D call, lacks a check against the DNA. TRBV21-1 is tagged as a pseudogene. The CDR3 loop spans 18 amino acids. In DNA form, the CDR3 reads TGTGCCAGCAGCAATTTCGGGCTAGCAAAGGTCTGCCCCTACGAGCAGTACTTC. Encoded protein: CASSNFGLAKVCPYEQYF.

The chain couples TRBV11-2 to TRBJ1-3; D might be TRBD1 (5 bases). This CDR3 comprises 15 residues. Germline-derived CDR1 and CDR2 are SGHAT and FQNNGV. V lost 5 bases and J lost 8, with 19 bases in between. CDR3 sequence (DNA): TGTGCCAGCAGCCCGAAGAACGTGGCGGGGGACACCATATATTTT. Translated: CASSPKNVAGDTIYF.

The genes are TRBV14 and TRBJ1-2; D uncertain. V lost 5 bases and J 4 bases, leaving 8 bases between the germline ends. The V gene's germline CDR1 is SGHDN and CDR2 FVKESK. The CDR3 sequence is 12 residues long. For the CDR3, the DNA is TGTGCCAGCAGCTCATGGGGCTATGGCTACACCTTC. Translating gives CASSSWGYGYTF.

The DNA for the CDR3 is TGTGCCACCAGCAGACCCAGGGTGGGCACTGAAGCTTTCTTT. It is translated as CATSRPRVGTEAFF. The gene calls are TRBV15 and TRBJ1-1; a weak D match, TRBD1 (5 bases). Per the germline V gene, CDR1 is LNHNV and CDR2 is YYDKDF (reference sequence). The CDR3 is 14 amino acids. With 2 bases removed from V and 4 bases from J, the gap between germline ends came to 11 bases. Combining the CDR3 with reference TRBV15 and TRBJ1-1 gives the whole variable domain DAMVIQNPRYQVTQFGKPVTLSCSQTLNHNVMYWYQQKSSQAPKLLFHYYDKDFNNEADTPDNFQSRRPNTSFCFLDIRSPGLGDTAMYLCATSRPRVGTEAFFGQGTRLTVV.

The V and J genes are TRBV7-2 and TRBJ2-7; D gene ambiguous. V gave up 0 bases and J gave up 2 bases, with 8 bases separating them. The germline CDR1 and CDR2 sequences are SGHTA and FQGNSA. CDR3 length: 14 residues. This chain's CDR3 is CASSLAAATYEQYF. CDR3 DNA sequence: TGTGCCAGCAGCTTAGCGGCAGCTACCTACGAGCAGTACTTC.

This clone was counted a few times. The V call is TRBV5-6, the J call TRBJ2-6; possibly TRBD1 for D (6 bases). The ends were cut back, 2 bases at V and 4 bases at J, with 19 bases in the middle. CDR1 and CDR2 (germline): SGHDT, YYEEEE. The CDR3 contains 18 residues. The CDR3 sequence is CASSFFTGKISGANVLTF. In DNA form, the CDR3 reads TGTGCCAGCAGCTTCTTTACAGGGAAAATTTCCGGGGCCAACGTCCTGACTTTC.

This chain uses TRBV5-1 with TRBJ2-7, with a possible D match to TRBD1 (6 bases). The germline CDR1 and CDR2 sequences are SGHRS and YFSETQ. Trimming took off 5 bases at V and 0 bases at J, with 15 bases between the two ends. This CDR3 has 15 amino acids. In nucleotides, the CDR3 is TGCGCCAGCAGGCCAGGGGAGAGGGACTCCTACGAGCAGTACTTC. Encoded protein: CASRPGERDSYEQYF.

The chain couples TRBV2 to TRBJ2-1; 8 nucleotides match TRBD2. The CDR3 contains 15 residues. After removal of 4 bases from V and 8 bases from J, the junction contained 10 bases not matched to a gene. The germline V gene encodes CDR1 SNHLY and CDR2 FYNNEI. This CDR3 reads CASSVGTSGGDEQFF. The DNA for the CDR3 is TGTGCCAGCAGTGTCGGGACTAGTGGGGGAGATGAGCAGTTCTTC.

This chain connects TRBV14 to TRBJ1-1, with no clear D. The CDR3 contains 14 residues. Germline V lookup: CDR1 SGHDN, CDR2 FVKESK. Between the trimmed V and J ends, which lost 4 bases and 0 bases, there was a span of 9 bases. In DNA form, the CDR3 reads TGTGCCAGCAGCCGAGGATCCATGAACACTGAAGCTTTCTTT. It yields the protein CASSRGSMNTEAFF.

J is TRBJ2-5 and V is TRBV28; D is unclear. The germline CDR1 and CDR2 sequences are MDHEN and SYDVKM. Trimming took 2 bases from V and 0 from J, leaving 4 bases between them. This CDR3 contains 13 residues. This CDR3 is CASSLVHQETQYF. The CDR3 DNA sequence: TGTGCCAGCAGTTTAGTCCACCAAGAGACCCAGTACTTC.

The V and J genes are TRBV10-1 and TRBJ1-6; D call uncertain. The CDR3 contains 18 residues. V was shortened by 4 bases and J by 0 bases, with 16 bases between the two germline ends. Germline CDR1 is WNHNN and CDR2 is SYGVQD (reference sequence). CDR3 loop: CASSAPWGGSSYNSPLHF. Written as DNA, the CDR3 is TGCGCCAGCAGTGCTCCTTGGGGAGGAAGCTCCTATAATTCACCCCTCCACTTT.

The chain carries TRBV5-1 and TRBJ2-3, with D perhaps matching TRBD2 (5 bases). Germline values: CDR1 SGHRS, CDR2 YFSETQ. The CDR3 runs 11 residues. The V and J ends lost 4 bases and 6 bases respectively, with 6 bases between them. CDR3 sequence: CASSGLDTQYF. Written as DNA, the CDR3 is TGCGCCAGCAGCGGACTTGATACGCAGTATTTT.

The chain carries TRBV11-1 and TRBJ2-7; D is ambiguous. With 5 bases removed from V and 6 bases from J, the gap between germline ends came to 14 bases. Per the germline V gene, CDR1 is SGHAT and CDR2 is FQDESV (reference sequence). The CDR3 length is 13 residues. Here the CDR3 reads CASSPRRFSEQYF. The CDR3, as DNA: TGTGCCAGCAGCCCTAGGCGGTTTTCCGAGCAGTACTTC.

The chain uses TRBV5-1 and TRBJ2-7, with D maybe TRBD1 (6 bases). Germline lookup yields CDR1 SGHRS and CDR2 YFSETQ. This CDR3 is built from 14 residues. The ends were cut back, 0 bases at V and 3 bases at J, with 10 bases in the middle. The CDR3 DNA follows: TGCGCCAGCAGCTTGGATTTGGACAGCTACGAGCAGTACTTC. This codes for CASSLDLDSYEQYF. The whole variable domain, filled in from reference TRBV5-1 and TRBJ2-7, reads KAGVTQTPRYLIKTRGQQVTLSCSPISGHRSVSWYQQTPGQGLQFLFEYFSETQRNKGNFPGRFSGRQFSNSRSEMNVSTLELGDSALYLCASSLDLDSYEQYFGPGTRLTVT.

The V and J genes are TRBV5-1 and TRBJ1-1, with D tentatively TRBD1 (5 bases). Germline assignment: CDR1 SGHRS and CDR2 YFSETQ. The ends were cut back, 3 bases at V and 4 bases at J, with 10 bases in the middle. CDR3 length equals 13 residues. CDR3 protein: CASSWGESTEAFF. The DNA of the CDR3 is TGCGCCAGCAGCTGGGGGGAAAGCACTGAAGCTTTCTTT. The full variable domain, with the rest looked up from reference TRBV5-1 and TRBJ1-1, is KAGVTQTPRYLIKTRGQQVTLSCSPISGHRSVSWYQQTPGQGLQFLFEYFSETQRNKGNFPGRFSGRQFSNSRSEMNVSTLELGDSALYLCASSWGESTEAFFGQGTRLTVV.